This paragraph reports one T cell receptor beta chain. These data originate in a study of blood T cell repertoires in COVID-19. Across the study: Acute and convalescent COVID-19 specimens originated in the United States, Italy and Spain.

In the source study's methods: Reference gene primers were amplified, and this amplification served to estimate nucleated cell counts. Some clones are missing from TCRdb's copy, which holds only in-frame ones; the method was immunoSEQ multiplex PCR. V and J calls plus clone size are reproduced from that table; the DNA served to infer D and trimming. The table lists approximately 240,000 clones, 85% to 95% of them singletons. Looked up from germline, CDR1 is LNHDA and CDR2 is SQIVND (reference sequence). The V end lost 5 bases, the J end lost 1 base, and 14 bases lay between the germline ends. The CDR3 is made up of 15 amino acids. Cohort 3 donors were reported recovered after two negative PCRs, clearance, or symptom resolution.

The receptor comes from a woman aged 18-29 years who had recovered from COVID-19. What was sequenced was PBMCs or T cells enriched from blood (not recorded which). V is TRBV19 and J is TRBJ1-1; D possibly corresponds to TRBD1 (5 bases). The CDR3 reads CASSPEAGPNTEAFF. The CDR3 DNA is TGTGCCAGTAGTCCCGAAGCGGGGCCGAACACTGAAGCTTTCTTT. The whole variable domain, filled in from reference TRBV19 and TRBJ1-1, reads DGGITQSPKYLFRKEGQNVTLSCEQNLNHDAMYWYRQDPGQGLRLIYYSQIVNDFQKGDIAEGYSVSREKKESFPLTVTSAQKNPTAFYLCASSPEAGPNTEAFFGQGTRLTVV.